This entry concerns a single T cell receptor beta chain. The antigen is not known. The source of the sample is a study of cytomegalovirus exposure and HLA in healthy donors. Findings of the study overall: A reported reduction in N-insertions relative to the approximately 640-donor mean was seen in an Asian-associated ancestry cluster in a later analysis. Upon later analysis, TCR association rates were observed to vary by HLA locus, being highest for DRB1 and lowest for HLA-C. Reports showed the classifier diagnosing cytomegalovirus status with high specificity and sensitivity. It was approximately 160 TCR beta chains that were listed as cytomegalovirus-associated.

A multiplex PCR was run with 60 Vbeta primers and 13 Jbeta primers. Clones were read by immunoSEQ multiplex PCR, and TCRdb kept only the in-frame ones, dropping some. The repertoire holds roughly 180,000 clones, with about four fifths as singletons. Germline V gene lookup returns CDR1 LNHDA and CDR2 SQIVND (reference sequence). CDR3 length: 16 residues. The V end was cut by 4 bases, the J end by 2 bases, with 18 bases between. The clonotype was recovered from a female donor in good health and CMV-seronegative. Input material: PBMCs. The V call is TRBV19, the J call TRBJ2-7; TRBD1 might be the D (6 bases). This chain's CDR3 is CASSTSLVGGPYEQYF. CDR3 nucleotides: TGTGCCAGTAGTACCAGCCTTGTTGGGGGCCCCTACGAGCAGTACTTC.